The rows below give T cell receptor beta chains drawn from one sample of a study of T cell changes during pregnancy in multiple sclerosis. Sequencing used immunoSEQ multiplex PCR; TCRdb keeps in-frame clones, though not all of them. The table includes 60,000 or so clones, 75% to 90% detected once. Sample: peripheral blood, taken in the first trimester of pregnancy. The origin of the receptors is a female donor in good health, enrolled as a control in a pregnancy study. Both conserved end residues are part of each CDR3. Fields, in order: J gene, clone size, D gene, V gene, CDR3 DNA, CDR3 protein. The D gene is left open where the match is weak. Not every row has a clone size; where given, it reads once, few, many or a size class.

TRBJ1-1	NA	NA	TRBV7-3	TGTGCCAGCAGCGCGGACAGTGGGACTGAAGCTTTCTTT	CASSADSGTEAFF
TRBJ2-7	NA	NA	TRBV5-6	TGTGCCAGCAGCTTGAGAGGGTCCCACTACGAGCAGTACTTC	CASSLRGSHYEQYF
TRBJ2-5	NA	TRBD2	TRBV9	TGTGCCAGCAGCGTAGGGACTAGCGGGTACCAAGAGACCCAGTACTTC	CASSVGTSGYQETQYF
TRBJ2-3	NA	TRBD2	TRBV28	TGTGCCAGCAGCGGTAGCGGGGGGCCCACAGATACGCAGTATTTT	CASSGSGGPTDTQYF
TRBJ1-6	NA	NA	TRBV30	TGTGCCTGGAGTGGGACAGAGCATGTCCACTTT	CAWSGTEHVHF
TRBJ2-1	once	NA	TRBV7-3	TGTGCCAGCAGCTTAAGCCCCCCCGGGGGACGCGGGTACAATGAGCAGTTCTTC	CASSLSPPGGRGYNEQFF
TRBJ2-1	NA	NA	TRBV19	TGTGCCAGTAGTCGGCCGGACGGGGATTACAATGAGCAGTTCTTC	CASSRPDGDYNEQFF
TRBJ2-7	NA	NA	TRBV30	TGTGCCTGGGACTATCCACCGACCTACGAGCAGTACTTC	CAWDYPPTYEQYF
TRBJ2-7	NA	NA	TRBV27	TGTGCCAGCAGTTCCCGACGGGAAGGCCCCTACGAGCAGTACTTC	CASSSRREGPYEQYF
TRBJ2-5	NA	TRBD2	TRBV9	TGTGCCAGCAGCGTTGACGGGGGGGACCAAGAGACCCAGTACTTC	CASSVDGGDQETQYF
TRBJ2-3	NA	TRBD1	TRBV7-3	TGTGCCAGCAGCTTAGGGACAGGGAATTACGCAGATACGCAGTATTTT	CASSLGTGNYADTQYF
TRBJ1-1	once	NA	TRBV5-4	TGTGCCAGCAGCCTTGGACACGATATGAACACTGAAGCTTTCTTT	CASSLGHDMNTEAFF
TRBJ1-5	NA	TRBD1	TRBV10-3	TGTGCCATCAGTGAGGGCAGGGGGCGCGATCAGCCCCAGCATTTT	CAISEGRGRDQPQHF
TRBJ2-1	NA	NA	TRBV4-1	TGCGCCAGCAGCTCCACACGGGATGAGCAGTTCTTC	CASSSTRDEQFF
TRBJ1-2	NA	TRBD1	TRBV6-1	TGTGCCAGCAGTGACCTCCGCAGGGGGCTTGGCTACACCTTC	CASSDLRRGLGYTF
TRBJ2-1	once	NA	TRBV9	TGTGCCAGCAGCGCGGGACTCCAAAAGGGAAATGAGCAGTTCTTC	CASSAGLQKGNEQFF
TRBJ2-3	NA	TRBD2	TRBV5-1	TGCGCCAGCAGCTCCCTGAGTAGCGGGGGCACAGATACGCAGTATTTT	CASSSLSSGGTDTQYF
TRBJ1-1	NA	TRBD1	TRBV6-5	TGTGCCAGCATTCTTACAGGGGGCGCATATACTGAAGCTTTCTTT	CASILTGGAYTEAFF
TRBJ2-3	NA	TRBD2	TRBV7-8	TGTGCCAGCAGCTCCCGACTAGCGGGGGGAACAGATACGCAGTATTTT	CASSSRLAGGTDTQYF
TRBJ2-1	once	TRBD2	TRBV27	TGTGCCAGCAGTCCGGGGGGCTCCTACAATGAGCAGTTCTTC	CASSPGGSYNEQFF
TRBJ1-5	NA	NA	TRBV4-3	TGCGCCAGCAGCCAAACATACAATCAGCCCCAGCATTTT	CASSQTYNQPQHF
TRBJ2-7	NA	TRBD1	TRBV7-9	TGTGCCAGCAGGCTGGACAGGGGGCGCTCCTACGAGCAGTACTTC	CASRLDRGRSYEQYF
TRBJ2-7	NA	NA	TRBV21-1	TGTGCCAGCAGCAAAGAACAGGGGAAGGAGTACGAGCAGTACTTC	CASSKEQGKEYEQYF
TRBJ1-2	NA	NA	TRBV7-2	TGTGCCAGCAGCTCGACAGGCTGGTCAGATTATGGCTACACCTTC	CASSSTGWSDYGYTF